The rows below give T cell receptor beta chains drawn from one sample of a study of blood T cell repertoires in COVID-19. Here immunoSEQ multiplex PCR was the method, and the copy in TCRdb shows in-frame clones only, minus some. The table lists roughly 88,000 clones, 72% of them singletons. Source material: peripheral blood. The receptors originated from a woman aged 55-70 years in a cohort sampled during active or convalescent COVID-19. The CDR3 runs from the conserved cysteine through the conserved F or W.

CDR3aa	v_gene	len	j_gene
CASSRSGGLADTQYF	TRBV4-1	15	TRBJ2-3
CASTGARNTEAFF	TRBV28	13	TRBJ1-1
CASSLDMGSDGYTF	TRBV18	14	TRBJ1-2
CASSLRGGADEQFF	TRBV5-1	14	TRBJ2-1
CATSGDTGGQYF	TRBV24-1	12	TRBJ2-7
CASSVTGLINEKLFF	TRBV9	15	TRBJ1-4
CSAAGTYEQYF	TRBV20-1	11	TRBJ2-7
CASSQPAGASTDTQYF	TRBV4-1	16	TRBJ2-3
CASSQGTAYGYTF	TRBV5-6	13	TRBJ1-2
CASCPPGGQPQHF	TRBV2	13	TRBJ1-5
CASGLGETQYF	TRBV9	11	TRBJ2-5
CASSPRTGIGTGELFF	TRBV18	16	TRBJ2-2
CASSLPYSPLHF	TRBV2	12	TRBJ1-6
CASSARQGQLSTDTQYF	TRBV2	17	TRBJ2-3
CASSEGRQGVGGYTF	TRBV6-1	15	TRBJ1-2
CASSFFRLAGTGELFF	TRBV27	16	TRBJ2-2
CASSIYTGRAEAFF	TRBV19	14	TRBJ1-1
CASSLGHSNYGYTF	TRBV5-1	14	TRBJ1-2
CASSLLPTQPSNQPQHF	TRBV28	17	TRBJ1-5
CASSMDSSGNTIYF	TRBV5-1	14	TRBJ1-3
CASSLPSGGQGYTIYF	TRBV7-9	16	TRBJ1-3
CASSLATEGNQPQHF	TRBV7-2	15	TRBJ1-5
CASSQDLFTSGGDEQFF	TRBV4-1	17	TRBJ2-1
CARSGTCRELFF	TRBV5-3	12	TRBJ2-2
CASNPGTASYEQYF	TRBV10-1	14	TRBJ2-7
CASSLSPGVSGEFGQNIQYF	TRBV13	20	TRBJ2-4
CASSTNRGTDTQYF	TRBV19	14	TRBJ2-3
CASSNRQPSYNEQFF	TRBV7-9	15	TRBJ2-1
CASSQDDPWASGGGTDTQYF	TRBV4-1	20	TRBJ2-3
CASSLFGGVGYEQYF	TRBV5-1	15	TRBJ2-7
CASSSAGGYADTQYF	TRBV7-3	15	TRBJ2-3
CASSLGLGMNTEAFF	TRBV5-4	15	TRBJ1-1
CASSLRATPSSYEQYF	TRBV27	16	TRBJ2-7
CASSELKPGEQFF	TRBV2	13	TRBJ2-1
CASSQPGSGETQYF	TRBV11-2	14	TRBJ2-5
CASSFLRGGTDTQYF	TRBV11-2	15	TRBJ2-3
CASSQTLGGRVVYEQYF	TRBV3-1/TRBV3-2	17	TRBJ2-7
CASSLDRSEAFF	TRBV18	12	TRBJ1-1
CASRGAPPYEQYF	TRBV2	13	TRBJ2-7
CARSLRPQALAKNIQYF	TRBV5-3	17	TRBJ2-4
CASSASYSNQPQHF	TRBV2	14	TRBJ1-5
CASSPRTGARDTQYF	TRBV7-2	15	TRBJ2-3
CASSITGGVRNSPLHF	TRBV19	16	TRBJ1-6
CASMRGRSHTGELFF	TRBV19	15	TRBJ2-2
CASSPPPGAQNQETQYF	TRBV18	17	TRBJ2-5
CASSERGYERVEQFF	TRBV25-1	15	TRBJ2-1
CASSQDTGAGGIDEQYF	TRBV4-1	17	TRBJ2-7
CASSSRDRRDPYEQYF	TRBV6-5	16	TRBJ2-7
CASSPPGQLQETQYF	TRBV18	15	TRBJ2-5
CASSPDRRPGYTF	TRBV6-6	13	TRBJ1-2
CASSQGTRVYSGANVLTF	TRBV4-1	18	TRBJ2-6
CASSIAGQGRDTEAFF	TRBV19	16	TRBJ1-1
CASTAGTSVETQYF	TRBV6-5	14	TRBJ2-5
CASSWGKGASNQPQHF	TRBV6-2/TRBV6-3	16	TRBJ1-5
CASSSTGQPADGYTF	TRBV6-6	15	TRBJ1-2
CASSLYRGSYEQYF	TRBV7-2	14	TRBJ2-7
CASKPLQGEKLFF	TRBV2	13	TRBJ1-4